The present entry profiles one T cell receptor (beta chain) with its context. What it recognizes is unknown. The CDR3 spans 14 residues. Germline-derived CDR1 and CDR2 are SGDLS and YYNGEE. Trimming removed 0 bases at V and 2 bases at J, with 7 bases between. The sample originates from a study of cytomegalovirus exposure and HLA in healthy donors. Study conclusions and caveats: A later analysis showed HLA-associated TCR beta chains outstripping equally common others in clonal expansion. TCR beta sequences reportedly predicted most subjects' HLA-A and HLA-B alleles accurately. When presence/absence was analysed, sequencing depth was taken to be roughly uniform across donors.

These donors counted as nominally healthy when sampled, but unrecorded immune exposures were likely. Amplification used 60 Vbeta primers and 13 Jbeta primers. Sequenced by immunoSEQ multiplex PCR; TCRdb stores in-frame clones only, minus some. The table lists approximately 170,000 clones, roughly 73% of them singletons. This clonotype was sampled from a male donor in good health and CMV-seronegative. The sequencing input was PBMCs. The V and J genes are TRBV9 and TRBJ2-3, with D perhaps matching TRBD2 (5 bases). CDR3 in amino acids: CASSVAGFTDTQYF. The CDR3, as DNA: TGTGCCAGCAGCGTAGCGGGGTTCACAGATACGCAGTATTTT.